The entry that follows covers one TCR beta chain sequence. The antigen remains undetermined. The data derive from a study of cytomegalovirus exposure and HLA in healthy donors. Study-level findings and limits: It was approximately 150 TCR beta chains that were listed as cytomegalovirus-associated. It was reported that the classifier diagnosed cytomegalovirus status with high specificity and sensitivity in both the original and validation cohorts.

This CDR3 is built from 16 residues. V dropped 2 bases and J dropped 4; count of bases not matched to a gene: 10. In germline, CDR1 is MNHNY, CDR2 SVGAGI (reference sequence). PCR primers comprised 60 Vbeta and 13 Jbeta primers. TCRdb keeps only in-frame clones here, not all; method: immunoSEQ multiplex PCR. The sample includes 200,000 or so clones, around 80% of them seen just once. J is TRBJ1-1 and V is TRBV6-6, with 7 bases that match TRBD1. The receptor's source is a boy younger than 10 in good health and CMV-seronegative. Sequenced: PBMCs. In nucleotides, the CDR3 is TGTGCCAGCAGTTACCCTGACAGGGTAGTGGGCACTGAAGCTTTCTTT. This codes for CASSYPDRVVGTEAFF.